This is a list of T cell receptor beta chains from one sample in a study of response to subunit inactivated influenza vaccine. TCRdb reprocessed the RT-PCR reads with MiXCR, giving one entry per CDR3 protein. Of about 540,000 distinct CDR3 sequences in the sample, around 25% were seen once. The sample also formed part of further work on T cells expressing NK-cell markers.

Sequenced here: CD4+ T cells sorted from PBMCs, sampled roughly 13 days after vaccination. The receptors originated from a man aged 45-65 years who received an inactivated influenza vaccine. Each CDR3 is given with its conserved first and last residue. Each record gives: J gene, V gene, CDR3 length, D gene, clone size, CDR3 DNA, CDR3 protein. The D gene is left open where the match is weak. Not all rows give a size; the values are once, few, many and, for expanded clones, a class.

J gene: TRBJ2-2
V gene: TRBV6-1
CDR3 length: 18
D gene: TRBD2
clone size: .
CDR3 DNA: TGTGCCAGCAGCCGCATGTCTGGGACTAGCGGGGGGGCCGGGGAGCTGTTTTTT
CDR3 protein: CASSRMSGTSGGAGELFF

J gene: TRBJ1-2
V gene: TRBV6-1
CDR3 length: 15
D gene: TRBD1
clone size: few
CDR3 DNA: TGTGCCAGCAGTGGCCCCCGGGACAGGACCTATGGCTACACCTTC
CDR3 protein: CASSGPRDRTYGYTF

J gene: TRBJ2-5
V gene: TRBV4-1
CDR3 length: 15
D gene: TRBD1
clone size: once
CDR3 DNA: TGCGCCAGCAGGCTCGGACAGGGGGCACGAGAGACCCAGTACTTC
CDR3 protein: CASRLGQGARETQYF

J gene: TRBJ1-1
V gene: TRBV20-1
CDR3 length: 14
D gene: TRBD1
clone size: few
CDR3 DNA: TGCAGTGCTCCCCAGGGGGGGATGAACACTGAAGCTTTCTTT
CDR3 protein: CSAPQGGMNTEAFF

J gene: TRBJ2-4
V gene: TRBV6-2/TRBV6-3
CDR3 length: 15
D gene: .
clone size: few
CDR3 DNA: TGTGCCAGCAGTTACTGGGATGGGGCCAAAAACATTCAGTACTTC
CDR3 protein: CASSYWDGAKNIQYF

J gene: TRBJ1-2
V gene: TRBV20-1
CDR3 length: 16
D gene: .
clone size: .
CDR3 DNA: TGCAGCGCAATAGGACGACCGGGACACGCCCGCTATGGCTACACCTTC
CDR3 protein: CSAIGRPGHARYGYTF

J gene: TRBJ2-7
V gene: TRBV20-1
CDR3 length: 14
D gene: TRBD1
clone size: few
CDR3 DNA: TGCAGTGCGACAAAACAGGGGGCCCCCTACGAGCAGTACTTC
CDR3 protein: CSATKQGAPYEQYF

J gene: TRBJ2-5
V gene: TRBV7-9
CDR3 length: 15
D gene: .
clone size: .
CDR3 DNA: TGTGCCAGCAGCTTGGGGCGGGGACATCCCGAGACCCAGTACTTC
CDR3 protein: CASSLGRGHPETQYF

J gene: TRBJ2-7
V gene: TRBV10-3
CDR3 length: 17
D gene: .
clone size: few
CDR3 DNA: TGTGCCATCAGTGAGTCAGCCAGGGCGGACTTCTCCTACGAGCAGTACTTC
CDR3 protein: CAISESARADFSYEQYF

J gene: TRBJ2-6
V gene: TRBV5-1
CDR3 length: 15
D gene: .
clone size: .
CDR3 DNA: TGCGCCAGCAGCATCCAGTACTCTGGGGCCAACGTCCTGACTTTC
CDR3 protein: CASSIQYSGANVLTF

J gene: TRBJ2-7
V gene: TRBV7-8
CDR3 length: 16
D gene: TRBD2
clone size: few
CDR3 DNA: TGTGCCAGCAGCTTATGGGTCCGGCGGGAGGACAACGAGCAGTACTTC
CDR3 protein: CASSLWVRREDNEQYF

J gene: TRBJ2-2
V gene: TRBV11-3
CDR3 length: 13
D gene: .
clone size: .
CDR3 DNA: TGTGCCAGCAGCGCCCGACTGTCCGGGGAGCTGTTTTTT
CDR3 protein: CASSARLSGELFF

J gene: TRBJ1-3
V gene: TRBV30
CDR3 length: 13
D gene: .
clone size: few
CDR3 DNA: TGTGCCTGGAGTTGGGCCGCTGGAAACACCATATATTTT
CDR3 protein: CAWSWAAGNTIYF

J gene: TRBJ1-5
V gene: TRBV5-6
CDR3 length: 15
D gene: .
clone size: many
CDR3 DNA: TGTGCCAGCAGCTTTCGGGGTTATGGCAATCAGCCCCAGCATTTT
CDR3 protein: CASSFRGYGNQPQHF